This TCR beta chain comes out of a study of response to subunit inactivated influenza vaccine (dated by TCRdb to the late 2010s). Study-level background: The study used deep quantitative T cell receptor repertoire profiling to track responses to a trivalent subunit inactivated influenza vaccine. What the study reported, not specific to this receptor: It was suggested by the authors that each seasonal influenza vaccination may recruit only a limited number of new T cells.

This clonotype was picked up a small number of times. Its antigen remains undetermined. One base away there is no much larger clone; base qualities are not given. CDR1 and CDR2 were assigned from the germline V gene as LGHNA and YNFKEQ. V loses 4 bases, J loses 9 bases, and the germline ends lie 16 bases apart. The CDR3 sequence holds 14 residues, the cysteine and phenylalanine included. The only DNA kept is the CDR3, 42 bases in frame from the first base. Libraries were built with RT-PCR. The sequencer listed for this sample is Illumina HiSeq 2500. TCRdb itself trimmed the public reads at Q25 with fastp, ran MiXCR and retained productive beta chains. All rows with the same CDR3 protein become a single entry with the most common DNA and genes. This sample gives 250,000 to 350,000 distinct CDR3 sequences in total; approximately 21% of them show up just once. The ten largest clones represent around 10% of the sample.

The specimen was PBMCs from blood, collected 21 months after vaccination. This clonotype was obtained from a man aged 45 to 70 who received an inactivated influenza vaccine. Donor details come from another sample of the same person, matched by shared clones. Rearrangement joined TRBV4-2 to TRBJ1-5, with a weak D call of TRBD1 (6 bases match). The nucleotide sequence is given as TGTGCCAGCAGCCCGTCGGGGGGCGAACGGCCCCAGCATTTT. It specifies CASSPSGGERPQHF.